One TCR beta chain is described in this entry. The data derive from a study of blood T cell repertoires in COVID-19. Study at large: Sites across the United States, Italy and Spain contributed samples from acute and convalescent COVID-19. PBMCs, B-cell-depleted T cells, or T cells provided the cDNA or gDNA that made up the material.

In germline, CDR1 is LNHDA, CDR2 SQIVND (reference sequence). With 5 bases removed from V and 0 bases from J, the gap between germline ends came to 8 bases. The length of the CDR3 is 15 residues. In the original workflow: Counts of nucleated cells, estimated from reference gene primer amplification, were obtained. Profiled with immunoSEQ multiplex PCR; TCRdb holds only in-frame clones, not every one. V and J calls and clone size are given by that table; D and trimming were obtained from the DNA. The profile shows approximately 81,000 clones, 89% of them singletons. The receptor was isolated from a man aged 70 or older with active or convalescent COVID-19. The sequenced material came from peripheral blood. This chain joins TRBV19 and TRBJ2-6; no firm D call. The CDR3 spells CASSFGSSGANVLTF. The CDR3 DNA is TGTGCCAGTAGTTTCGGGTCCTCTGGGGCCAACGTCCTGACTTTC.